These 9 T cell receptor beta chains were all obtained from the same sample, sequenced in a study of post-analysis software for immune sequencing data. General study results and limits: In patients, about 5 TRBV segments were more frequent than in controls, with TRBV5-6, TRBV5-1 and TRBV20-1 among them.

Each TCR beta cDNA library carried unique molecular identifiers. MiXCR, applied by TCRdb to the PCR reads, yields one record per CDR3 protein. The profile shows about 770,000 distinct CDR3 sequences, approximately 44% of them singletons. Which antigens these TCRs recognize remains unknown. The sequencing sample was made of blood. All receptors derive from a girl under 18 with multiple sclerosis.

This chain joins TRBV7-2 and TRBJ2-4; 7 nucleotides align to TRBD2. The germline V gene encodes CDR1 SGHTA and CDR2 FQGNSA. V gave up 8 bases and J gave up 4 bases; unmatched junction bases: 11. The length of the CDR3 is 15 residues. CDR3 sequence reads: CASAQGGSAKNIQYF. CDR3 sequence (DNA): TGTGCCAGCGCCCAGGGCGGGAGCGCGAAAAACATTCAGTACTTC.

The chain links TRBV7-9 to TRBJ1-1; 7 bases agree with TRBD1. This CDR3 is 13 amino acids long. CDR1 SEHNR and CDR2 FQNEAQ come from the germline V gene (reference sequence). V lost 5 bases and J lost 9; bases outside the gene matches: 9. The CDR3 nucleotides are TGTGCCAGCAGCCCCACTAAGGGGGCACAAGCTTTCTTT. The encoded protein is CASSPTKGAQAFF.

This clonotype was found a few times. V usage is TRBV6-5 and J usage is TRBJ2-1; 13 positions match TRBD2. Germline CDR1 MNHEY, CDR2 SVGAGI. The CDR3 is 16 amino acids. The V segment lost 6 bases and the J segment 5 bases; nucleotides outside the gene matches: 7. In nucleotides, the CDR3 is TGTGCCAGCAGCCAACTAGCGGGAGGGTTCGACAATGAGCAGTTCTTC. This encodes CASSQLAGGFDNEQFF.

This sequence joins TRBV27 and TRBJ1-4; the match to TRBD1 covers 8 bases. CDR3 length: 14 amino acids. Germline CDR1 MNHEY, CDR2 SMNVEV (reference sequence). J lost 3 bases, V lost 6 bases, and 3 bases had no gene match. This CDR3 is CASRTGVANEKLFF. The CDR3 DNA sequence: TGTGCCAGCAGGACAGGGGTGGCTAATGAAAAACTGTTTTTT.

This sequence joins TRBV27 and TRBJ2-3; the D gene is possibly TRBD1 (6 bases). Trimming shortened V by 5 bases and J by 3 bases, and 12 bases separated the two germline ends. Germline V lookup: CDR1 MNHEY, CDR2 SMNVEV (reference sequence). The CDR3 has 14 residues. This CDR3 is CASSLWGPTDTQYF. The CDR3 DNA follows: TGTGCCAGCAGTCTGTGGGGGCCTACAGATACGCAGTATTTT.

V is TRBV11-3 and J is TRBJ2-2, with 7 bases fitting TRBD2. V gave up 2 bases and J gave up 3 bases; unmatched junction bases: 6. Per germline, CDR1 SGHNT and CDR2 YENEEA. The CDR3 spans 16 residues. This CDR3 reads CASSLWGGSDTGELFF. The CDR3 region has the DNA TGTGCCAGCAGCTTATGGGGGGGATCGGACACCGGGGAGCTGTTTTTT.

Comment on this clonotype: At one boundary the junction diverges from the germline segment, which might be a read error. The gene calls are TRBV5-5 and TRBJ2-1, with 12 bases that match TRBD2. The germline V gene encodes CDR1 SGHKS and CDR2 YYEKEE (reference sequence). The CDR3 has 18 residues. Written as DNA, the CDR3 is TGTGCCAGTAGCTCACCCACCCAACTAGCGGGAGGCATAAATGAGCAGTTCTTC. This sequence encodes CASSSPTQLAGGINEQFF.

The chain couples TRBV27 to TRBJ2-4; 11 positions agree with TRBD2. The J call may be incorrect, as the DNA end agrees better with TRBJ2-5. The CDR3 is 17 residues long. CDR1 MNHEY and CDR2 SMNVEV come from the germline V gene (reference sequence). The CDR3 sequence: CASSGTSGVIFQETQYF. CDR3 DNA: TGTGCCAGCAGTGGGACTAGCGGAGTAATCTTTCAAGAGACCCAGTACTTC.

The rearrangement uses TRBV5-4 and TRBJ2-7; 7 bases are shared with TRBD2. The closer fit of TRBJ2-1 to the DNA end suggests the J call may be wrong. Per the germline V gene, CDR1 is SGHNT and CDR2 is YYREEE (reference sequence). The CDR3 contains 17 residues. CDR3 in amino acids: CASSLGLAQEQYNEQFF. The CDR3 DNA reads TGTGCCAGCAGCTTGGGACTAGCCCAAGAACAATACAATGAGCAGTTCTTC.